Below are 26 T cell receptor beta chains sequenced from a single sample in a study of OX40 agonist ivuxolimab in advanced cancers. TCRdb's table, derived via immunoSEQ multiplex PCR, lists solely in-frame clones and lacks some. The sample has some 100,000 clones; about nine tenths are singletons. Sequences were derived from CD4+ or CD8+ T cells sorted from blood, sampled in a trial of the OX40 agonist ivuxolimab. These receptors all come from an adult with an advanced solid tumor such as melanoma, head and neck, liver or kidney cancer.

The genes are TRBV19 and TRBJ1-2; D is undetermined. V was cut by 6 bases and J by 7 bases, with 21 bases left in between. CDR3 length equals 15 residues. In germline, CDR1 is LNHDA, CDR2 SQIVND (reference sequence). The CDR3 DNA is TGTGCCAGTAGCCGGGGTCGACTCGGCGACTTTGGCTACACCTTC. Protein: CASSRGRLGDFGYTF.

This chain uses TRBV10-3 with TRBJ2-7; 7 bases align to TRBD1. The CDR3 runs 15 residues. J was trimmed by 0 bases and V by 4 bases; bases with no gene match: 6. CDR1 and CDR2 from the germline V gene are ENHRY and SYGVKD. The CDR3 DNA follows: TGTGCCATCAGTGGCGGACAGGTCGCCTCCTACGAGCAGTACTTC. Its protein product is CAISGGQVASYEQYF.

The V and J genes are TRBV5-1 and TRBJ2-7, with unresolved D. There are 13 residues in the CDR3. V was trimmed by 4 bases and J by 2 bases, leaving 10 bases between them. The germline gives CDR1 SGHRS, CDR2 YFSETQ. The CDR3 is CASSPSWPYEQYF. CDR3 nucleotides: TGCGCCAGCAGCCCATCATGGCCCTACGAGCAGTACTTC.

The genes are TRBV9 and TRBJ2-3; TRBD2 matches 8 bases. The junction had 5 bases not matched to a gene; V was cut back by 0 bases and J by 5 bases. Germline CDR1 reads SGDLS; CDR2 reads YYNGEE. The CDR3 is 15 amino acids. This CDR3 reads CASSVGTLAGDTQYF. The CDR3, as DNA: TGTGCCAGCAGCGTAGGGACTCTAGCGGGAGATACGCAGTATTTT.

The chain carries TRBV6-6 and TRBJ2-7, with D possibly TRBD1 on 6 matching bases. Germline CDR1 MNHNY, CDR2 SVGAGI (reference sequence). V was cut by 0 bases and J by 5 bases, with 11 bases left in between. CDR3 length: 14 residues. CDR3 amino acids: CASSYSPGTHEQYF. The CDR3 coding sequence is TGTGCCAGCAGTTACTCCCCCGGGACACACGAGCAGTACTTC.

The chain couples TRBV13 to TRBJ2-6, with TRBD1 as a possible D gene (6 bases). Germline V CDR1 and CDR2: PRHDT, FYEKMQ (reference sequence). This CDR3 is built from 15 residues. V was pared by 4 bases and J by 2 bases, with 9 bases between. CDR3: CASSYRQAGANVLTF. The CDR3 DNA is TGTGCCAGCAGCTATAGACAGGCTGGGGCCAACGTCCTGACTTTC.

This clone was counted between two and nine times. The CDR3 sequence is CASSLSQGSGEAFF. CDR3 DNA sequence: TGTGCCAGCAGCTTATCCCAGGGGTCCGGGGAAGCTTTCTTT. The J gene is TRBJ1-1, the V gene TRBV7-6, with a possible D match to TRBD1 (6 bases). CDR1 SGHVS and CDR2 FNYEAQ come from the germline V gene. V lost 2 bases and J 8 bases, leaving 15 bases between the germline ends. The CDR3 covers 14 residues.

The CDR3 region is CASSQERSNNEQFF. CDR3 coding DNA: TGCGCCAGCAGCCAAGAACGCAGCAACAATGAGCAGTTCTTC. V gene TRBV4-3 combines with J gene TRBJ2-1; no clear D gene. The CDR3 contains 14 residues. Between the trimmed V and J ends, which lost 0 bases and 5 bases, there was a span of 8 bases. Germline values: CDR1 LGHNA, CDR2 YSLEER.

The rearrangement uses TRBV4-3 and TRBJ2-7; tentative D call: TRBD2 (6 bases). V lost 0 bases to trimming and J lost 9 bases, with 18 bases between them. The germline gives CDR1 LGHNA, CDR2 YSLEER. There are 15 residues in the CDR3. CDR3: CASSQDLSTLGLQYF. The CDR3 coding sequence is TGCGCCAGCAGCCAAGATCTGAGCACACTGGGACTGCAGTACTTC.

CDR3 loop: CASSLSGSHEQYF. The CDR3 nucleotides are TGTGCCAGCAGCTTATCGGGGTCCCACGAGCAGTACTTC. This sequence joins TRBV7-3 and TRBJ2-7, with D tentatively TRBD2 (5 bases). V lost 2 bases to trimming and J lost 5 bases, with 10 bases between them. This CDR3 contains 13 residues. The germline V gene encodes CDR1 SGHTA and CDR2 FQGTGA.

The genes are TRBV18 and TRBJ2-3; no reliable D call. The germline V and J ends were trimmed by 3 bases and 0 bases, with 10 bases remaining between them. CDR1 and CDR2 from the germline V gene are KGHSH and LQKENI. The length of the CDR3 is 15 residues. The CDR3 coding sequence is TGTGCCAGCTCACCTGGGATGGGTAGCACAGATACGCAGTATTTT. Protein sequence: CASSPGMGSTDTQYF.

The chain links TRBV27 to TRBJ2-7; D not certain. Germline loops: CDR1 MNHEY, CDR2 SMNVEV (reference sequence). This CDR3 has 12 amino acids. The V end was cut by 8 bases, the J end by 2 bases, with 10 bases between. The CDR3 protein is CASGRLAYEQYF. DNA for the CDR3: TGTGCCAGCGGACGGCTTGCCTACGAGCAGTACTTC.

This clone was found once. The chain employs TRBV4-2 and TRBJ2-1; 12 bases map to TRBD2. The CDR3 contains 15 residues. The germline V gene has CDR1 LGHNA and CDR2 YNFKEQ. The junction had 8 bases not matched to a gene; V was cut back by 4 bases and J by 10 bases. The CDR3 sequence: CASSLRLAGEGEQFF. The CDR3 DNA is TGTGCCAGCAGCCTACGACTAGCGGGAGAAGGAGAGCAGTTCTTC.

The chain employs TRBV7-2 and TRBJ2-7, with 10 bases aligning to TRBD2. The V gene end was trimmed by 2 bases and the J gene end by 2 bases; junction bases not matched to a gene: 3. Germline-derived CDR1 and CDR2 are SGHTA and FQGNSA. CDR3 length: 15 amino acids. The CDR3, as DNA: TGTGCCAGCAGCTTAAGTGGGACTAGCGCCTACGAGCAGTACTTC. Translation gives CASSLSGTSAYEQYF. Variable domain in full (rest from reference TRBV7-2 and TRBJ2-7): GAGVSQSPSNKVTEKGKDVELRCDPISGHTALYWYRQSLGQGLEFLIYFQGNSAPDKSGLPSDRFSAERTGGSVSTLTIQRTQQEDSAVYLCASSLSGTSAYEQYFGPGTRLTVT.

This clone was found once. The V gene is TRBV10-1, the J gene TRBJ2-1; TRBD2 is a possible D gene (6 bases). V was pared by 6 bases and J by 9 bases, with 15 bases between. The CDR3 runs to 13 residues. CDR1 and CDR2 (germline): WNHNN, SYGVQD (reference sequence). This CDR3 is CASREGLSGEQFF. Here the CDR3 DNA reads TGCGCCAGCAGGGAGGGCCTTTCGGGTGAGCAGTTCTTC.

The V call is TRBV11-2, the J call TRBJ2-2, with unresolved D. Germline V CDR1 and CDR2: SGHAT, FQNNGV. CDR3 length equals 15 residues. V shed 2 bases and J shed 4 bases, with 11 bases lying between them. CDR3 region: CASSLLDALTGELFF. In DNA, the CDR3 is TGTGCCAGCAGCTTACTGGACGCACTCACCGGGGAGCTGTTTTTT.

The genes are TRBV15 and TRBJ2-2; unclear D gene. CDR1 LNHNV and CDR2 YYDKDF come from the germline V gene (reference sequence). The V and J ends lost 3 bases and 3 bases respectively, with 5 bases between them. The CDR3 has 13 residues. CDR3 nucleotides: TGTGCCACCAGCAGTAGGGACACCGGGGAGCTGTTTTTT. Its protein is CATSSRDTGELFF.

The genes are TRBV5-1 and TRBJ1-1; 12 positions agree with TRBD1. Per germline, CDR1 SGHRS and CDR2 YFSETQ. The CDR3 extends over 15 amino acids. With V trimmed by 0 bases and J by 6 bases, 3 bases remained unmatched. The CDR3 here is CASSLAGTGGSEAFF. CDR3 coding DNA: TGCGCCAGCAGCTTGGCTGGGACAGGGGGCTCTGAAGCTTTCTTT. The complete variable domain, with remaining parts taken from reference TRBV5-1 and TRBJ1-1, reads KAGVTQTPRYLIKTRGQQVTLSCSPISGHRSVSWYQQTPGQGLQFLFEYFSETQRNKGNFPGRFSGRQFSNSRSEMNVSTLELGDSALYLCASSLAGTGGSEAFFGQGTRLTVV.

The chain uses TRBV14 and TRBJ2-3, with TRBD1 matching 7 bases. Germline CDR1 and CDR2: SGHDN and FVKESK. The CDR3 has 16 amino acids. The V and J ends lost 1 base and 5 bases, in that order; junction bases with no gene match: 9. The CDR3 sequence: CASSQGRQGSLDTQYF. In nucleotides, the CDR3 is TGTGCCAGCAGCCAAGGAAGACAGGGATCATTAGATACGCAGTATTTT.

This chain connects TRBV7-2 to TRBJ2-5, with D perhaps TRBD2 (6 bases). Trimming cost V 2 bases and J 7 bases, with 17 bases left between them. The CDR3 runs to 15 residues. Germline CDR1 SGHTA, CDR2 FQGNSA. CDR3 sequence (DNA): TGTGCCAGCAGCTTAACAGCGGGCCCCACTGGGACCCAGTACTTC. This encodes CASSLTAGPTGTQYF.

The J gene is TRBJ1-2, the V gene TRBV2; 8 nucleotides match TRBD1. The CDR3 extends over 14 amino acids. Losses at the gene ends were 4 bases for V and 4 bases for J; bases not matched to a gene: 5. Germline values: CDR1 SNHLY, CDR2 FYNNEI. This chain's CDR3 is CASSAGQGGYGYTF. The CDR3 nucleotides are TGTGCCAGCAGTGCTGGACAGGGTGGCTATGGCTACACCTTC. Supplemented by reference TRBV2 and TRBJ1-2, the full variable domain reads EPEVTQTPSHQVTQMGQEVILRCVPISNHLYFYWYRQILGQKVEFLVSFYNNEISEKSEIFDDQFSVERPDGSNFTLKIRSTKLEDSAMYFCASSAGQGGYGYTFGSGTRLTVV.

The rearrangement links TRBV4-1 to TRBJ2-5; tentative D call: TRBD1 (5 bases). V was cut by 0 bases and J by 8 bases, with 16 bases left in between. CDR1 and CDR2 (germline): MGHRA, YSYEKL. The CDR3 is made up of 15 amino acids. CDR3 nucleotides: TGCGCCAGCAGCCAAGACCGGACACTGTCTGGAACCCAGTACTTC. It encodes CASSQDRTLSGTQYF.

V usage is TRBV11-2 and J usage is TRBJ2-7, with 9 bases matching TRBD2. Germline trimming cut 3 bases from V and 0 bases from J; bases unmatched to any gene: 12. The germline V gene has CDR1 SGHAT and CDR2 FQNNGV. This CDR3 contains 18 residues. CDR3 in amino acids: CASSLSWTSASSSYEQYF. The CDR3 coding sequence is TGTGCCAGCAGCTTGAGTTGGACTAGCGCTTCGAGCTCCTACGAGCAGTACTTC.

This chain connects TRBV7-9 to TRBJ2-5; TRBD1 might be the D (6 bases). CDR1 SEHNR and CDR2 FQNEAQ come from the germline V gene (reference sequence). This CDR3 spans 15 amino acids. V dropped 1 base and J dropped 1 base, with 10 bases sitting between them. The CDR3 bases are TGTGCCAGCAGCTTAGATGGGGGCTCCCAAGAGACCCAGTACTTC. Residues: CASSLDGGSQETQYF.

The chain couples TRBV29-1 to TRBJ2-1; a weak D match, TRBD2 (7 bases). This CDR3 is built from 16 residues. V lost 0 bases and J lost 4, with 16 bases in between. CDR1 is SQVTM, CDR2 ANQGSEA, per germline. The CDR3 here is CSVEDVAGASYNEQFF. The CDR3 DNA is TGCAGCGTTGAAGATGTGGCGGGGGCCTCATACAATGAGCAGTTCTTC.

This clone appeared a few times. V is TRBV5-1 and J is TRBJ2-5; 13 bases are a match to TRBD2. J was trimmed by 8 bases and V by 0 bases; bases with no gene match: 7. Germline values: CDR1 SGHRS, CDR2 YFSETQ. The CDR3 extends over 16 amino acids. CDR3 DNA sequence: TGCGCCAGCAGCTTGGAAGGGACTAGCGGGACGCCCACCCAGTACTTC. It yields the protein CASSLEGTSGTPTQYF.